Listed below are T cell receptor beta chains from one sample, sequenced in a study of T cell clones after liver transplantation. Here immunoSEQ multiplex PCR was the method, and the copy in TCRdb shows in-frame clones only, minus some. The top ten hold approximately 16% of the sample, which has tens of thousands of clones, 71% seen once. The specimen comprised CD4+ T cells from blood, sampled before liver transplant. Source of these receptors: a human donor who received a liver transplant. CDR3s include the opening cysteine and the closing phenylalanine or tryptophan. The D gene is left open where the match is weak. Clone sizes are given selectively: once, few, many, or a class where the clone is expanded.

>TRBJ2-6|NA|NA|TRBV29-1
CSVEGGDAGANVLTF
TGCAGCGTTGAAGGTGGAGACGCTGGGGCCAACGTCCTGACTTTC
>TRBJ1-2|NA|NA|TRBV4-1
CASSQDTQLNRAKIFYGYTF
TGCGCCAGCAGCCAAGATACACAGTTAAATCGCGCCAAGATTTTCTATGGCTACACCTTC
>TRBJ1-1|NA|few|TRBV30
CAWSVLQNTEAFF
TGTGCCTGGAGTGTACTCCAGAACACTGAAGCTTTCTTT
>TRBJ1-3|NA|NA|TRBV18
CASSPRQDLSGNTIYF
TGTGCCAGCTCACCTAGACAGGACCTCTCTGGAAACACCATATATTTT
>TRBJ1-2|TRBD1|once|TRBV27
CASSLSALDRANYGYTF
TGTGCCAGCAGTTTATCGGCCCTGGACAGGGCTAACTATGGCTACACCTTC
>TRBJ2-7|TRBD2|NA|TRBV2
CASSTSGGPVYEQYF
TGTGCCAGCAGCACTAGCGGGGGTCCCGTTTACGAGCAGTACTTC
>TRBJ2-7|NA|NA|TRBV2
CASGQSSYEQYF
TGTGCCAGCGGACAGAGCTCCTACGAGCAGTACTTC
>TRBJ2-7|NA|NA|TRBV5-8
CASSLYLAPYEQYF
TGTGCCAGCAGCTTGTATCTGGCCCCCTACGAGCAGTACTTC
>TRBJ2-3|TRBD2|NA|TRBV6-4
CASSRLASTDTQYF
TGTGCCAGCAGCCGACTAGCTAGCACAGATACGCAGTATTTT
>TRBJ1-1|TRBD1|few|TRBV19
CASSIVDRGRRAFF
TGTGCCAGTAGTATAGTTGACAGGGGAAGGAGAGCTTTCTTT
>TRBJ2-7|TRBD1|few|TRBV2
CASMLDREQDEQYF
TGTGCCAGCATGCTAGACAGGGAGCAGGACGAGCAGTACTTC
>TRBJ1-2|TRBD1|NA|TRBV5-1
CASTETGVGYGYTF
TGCGCCAGCACAGAGACAGGGGTAGGCTATGGCTACACCTTC
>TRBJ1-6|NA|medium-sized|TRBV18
CASAAGQDSPLHF
TGTGCCAGCGCCGCGGGGCAGGATTCACCCCTCCACTTT
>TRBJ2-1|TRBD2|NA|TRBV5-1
CASSGGLAGGPNEQFF
TGCGCCAGCAGCGGCGGACTAGCGGGGGGGCCAAATGAGCAGTTCTTC
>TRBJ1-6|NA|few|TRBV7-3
CASSTDYNSPLHF
TGTGCCAGCTCGACAGATTATAATTCACCCCTCCACTTT
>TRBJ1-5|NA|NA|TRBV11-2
CASTAGWNQPQHF
TGTGCCAGCACCGCAGGGTGGAATCAGCCCCAGCATTTT
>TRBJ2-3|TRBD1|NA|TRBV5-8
CASSRQGAADTQYF
TGTGCCAGCAGCCGCCAGGGGGCCGCAGATACGCAGTATTTT
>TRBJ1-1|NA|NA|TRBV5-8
CASSPDGLQVTEAFF
TGTGCCAGCAGCCCCGACGGGTTACAGGTTACTGAAGCTTTCTTT
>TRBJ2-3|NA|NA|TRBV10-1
CASSESTSGPRDTQYF
TGCGCCAGCAGTGAGTCGACCAGCGGGCCTAGGGATACGCAGTATTTT
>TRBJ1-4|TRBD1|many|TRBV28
CASRHGTGNEKLFF
TGTGCCAGCAGACACGGGACAGGGAATGAAAAACTGTTTTTT
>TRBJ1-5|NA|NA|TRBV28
CASSLWGRTHSNQPQHF
TGTGCCAGCAGTTTATGGGGTCGGACACACAGCAATCAGCCCCAGCATTTT
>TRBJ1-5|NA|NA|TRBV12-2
CASRRGGSNQPQHF
TGTGCAAGTCGCCGCGGGGGCAGCAATCAGCCCCAGCATTTT
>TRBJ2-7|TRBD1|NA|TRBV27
CASSLFPDRSYEQYF
TGTGCCAGCAGTTTATTCCCGGACAGGTCCTACGAGCAGTACTTC
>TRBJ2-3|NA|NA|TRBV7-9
CASSSGTTTDTQYF
TGTGCCAGCAGCTCCGGGACAACGACAGATACGCAGTATTTT
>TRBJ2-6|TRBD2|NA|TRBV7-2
CASSLSSGGWTGANVLTF
TGTGCCAGCAGCCTCTCTAGCGGGGGGTGGACTGGGGCCAACGTCCTGACTTTC
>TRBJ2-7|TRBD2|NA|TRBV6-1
CASRGKVAGAHEQYF
TGTGCCAGCAGAGGAAAAGTAGCGGGGGCCCACGAGCAGTACTTC
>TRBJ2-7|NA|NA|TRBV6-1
CASSPSTGSNEQYF
TGTGCCAGCAGTCCCTCGACAGGAAGTAACGAGCAGTACTTC
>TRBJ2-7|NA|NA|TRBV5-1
CASSSGGYSYEQYF
TGCGCCAGCAGCTCCGGAGGATACTCCTACGAGCAGTACTTC
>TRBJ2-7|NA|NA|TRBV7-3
CASSLSGQSSYEQYF
TGTGCCAGCAGCTTATCTGGACAGAGCTCCTACGAGCAGTACTTC
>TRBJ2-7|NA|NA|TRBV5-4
CASSLGPGEQYF
TGTGCCAGCAGCTTGGGGCCCGGGGAGCAGTACTTC
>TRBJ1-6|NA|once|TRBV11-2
CASSVAGSDNSPLHF
TGTGCCAGCAGCGTCGCCGGGAGCGACAATTCACCCCTCCACTTT
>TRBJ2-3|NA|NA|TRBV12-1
CASSFGRGPSTDTQYF
TGTGCCAGCAGCTTTGGACGAGGCCCTAGCACAGATACGCAGTATTTT
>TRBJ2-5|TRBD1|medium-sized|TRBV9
CASGTGGEETQYF
TGTGCCAGTGGGACAGGGGGCGAAGAGACCCAGTACTTC
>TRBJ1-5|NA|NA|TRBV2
CASRWENVNQPQHF
TGTGCCAGCAGATGGGAGAATGTCAATCAGCCCCAGCATTTT
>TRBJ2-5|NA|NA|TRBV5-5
CASSRGGSSVETQYF
TGTGCCAGCAGCCGCGGGGGCAGTTCGGTGGAGACCCAGTACTTC
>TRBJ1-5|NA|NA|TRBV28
CASSTTGRYQPQHF
TGTGCCAGCAGTACCACAGGGCGATATCAGCCCCAGCATTTT